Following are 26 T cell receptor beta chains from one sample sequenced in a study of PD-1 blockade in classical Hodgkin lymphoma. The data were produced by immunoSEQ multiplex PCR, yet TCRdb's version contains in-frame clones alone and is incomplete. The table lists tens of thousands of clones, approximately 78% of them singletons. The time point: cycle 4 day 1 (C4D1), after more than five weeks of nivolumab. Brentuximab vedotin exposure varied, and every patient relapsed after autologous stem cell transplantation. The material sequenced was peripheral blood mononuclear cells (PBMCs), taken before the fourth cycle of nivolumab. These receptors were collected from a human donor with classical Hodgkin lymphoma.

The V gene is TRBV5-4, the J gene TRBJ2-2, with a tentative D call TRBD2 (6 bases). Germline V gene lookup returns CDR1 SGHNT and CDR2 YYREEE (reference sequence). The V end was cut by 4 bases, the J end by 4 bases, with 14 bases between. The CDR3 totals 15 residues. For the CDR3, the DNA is TGTGCCAGCAGCCTGGAATTCGGGGGCACCGGGGAGCTGTTTTTT. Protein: CASSLEFGGTGELFF.

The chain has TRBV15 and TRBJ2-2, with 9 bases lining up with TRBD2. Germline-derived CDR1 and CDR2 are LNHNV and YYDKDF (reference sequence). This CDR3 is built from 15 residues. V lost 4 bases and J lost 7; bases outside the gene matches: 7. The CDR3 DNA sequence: TGTGCCACCAGCATCGCGGGAGGGCCTGGCGGGGAGCTGTTTTTT. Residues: CATSIAGGPGGELFF.

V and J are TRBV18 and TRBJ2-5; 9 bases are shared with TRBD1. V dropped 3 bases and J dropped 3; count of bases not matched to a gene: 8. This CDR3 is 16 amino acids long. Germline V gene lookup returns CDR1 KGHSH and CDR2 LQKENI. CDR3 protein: CASSPSSRQGEETQYF. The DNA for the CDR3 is TGTGCCAGCTCACCCTCAAGCAGACAGGGGGAAGAGACCCAGTACTTC. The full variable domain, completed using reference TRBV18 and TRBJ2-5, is NAGVMQNPRHLVRRRGQEARLRCSPMKGHSHVYWYRQLPEEGLKFMVYLQKENIIDESGMPKERFSAEFPKEGPSILRIQQVVRGDSAAYFCASSPSSRQGEETQYFGPGTRLLVL.

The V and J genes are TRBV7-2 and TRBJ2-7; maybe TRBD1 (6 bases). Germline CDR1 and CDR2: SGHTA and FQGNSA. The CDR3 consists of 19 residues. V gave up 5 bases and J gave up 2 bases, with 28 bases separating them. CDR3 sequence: CASSKGVRDLPLFPYEQYF. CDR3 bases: TGTGCCAGCAGCAAGGGGGTCCGGGACCTACCCCTTTTTCCCTACGAGCAGTACTTC. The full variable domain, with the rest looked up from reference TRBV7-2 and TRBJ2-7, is GAGVSQSPSNKVTEKGKDVELRCDPISGHTALYWYRQSLGQGLEFLIYFQGNSAPDKSGLPSDRFSAERTGGSVSTLTIQRTQQEDSAVYLCASSKGVRDLPLFPYEQYFGPGTRLTVT.

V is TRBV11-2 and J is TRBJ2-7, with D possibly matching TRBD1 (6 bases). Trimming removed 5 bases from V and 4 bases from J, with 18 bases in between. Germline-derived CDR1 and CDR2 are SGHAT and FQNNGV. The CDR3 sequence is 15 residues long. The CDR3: CASSERQVAKYEQYF. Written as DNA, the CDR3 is TGTGCCAGCAGCGAACGACAGGTGGCGAAATACGAGCAGTACTTC.

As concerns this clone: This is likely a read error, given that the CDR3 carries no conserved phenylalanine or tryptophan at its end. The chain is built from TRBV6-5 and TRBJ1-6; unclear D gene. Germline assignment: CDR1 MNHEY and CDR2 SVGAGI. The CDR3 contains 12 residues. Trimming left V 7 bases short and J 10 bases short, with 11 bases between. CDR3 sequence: CASTKGYSPLHL. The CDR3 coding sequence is TGTGCCAGCACAAAAGGTTACTCACCCCTCCACCTT.

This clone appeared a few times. CDR3 region: CASSPTQSGSPLHF. CDR3 in DNA: TGTGCCAGCAGCCCCACACAGTCGGGTTCACCCCTCCACTTT. J is TRBJ1-6 and V is TRBV7-2; D uncertain. V dropped 5 bases and J dropped 9 bases, with 14 bases sitting between them. This CDR3 has 14 residues. Germline-derived CDR1 and CDR2 are SGHTA and FQGNSA.

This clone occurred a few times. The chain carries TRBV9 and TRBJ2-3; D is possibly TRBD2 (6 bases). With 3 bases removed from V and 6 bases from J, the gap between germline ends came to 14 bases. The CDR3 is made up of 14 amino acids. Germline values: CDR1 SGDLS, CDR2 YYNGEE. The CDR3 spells CASSEWGSGDTQYF. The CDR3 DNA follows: TGTGCCAGCAGCGAGTGGGGTAGCGGTGATACGCAGTATTTT.

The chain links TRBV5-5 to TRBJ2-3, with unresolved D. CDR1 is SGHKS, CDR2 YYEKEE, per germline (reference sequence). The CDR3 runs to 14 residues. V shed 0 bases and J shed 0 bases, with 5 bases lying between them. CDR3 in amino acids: CASSLGWSTDTQYF. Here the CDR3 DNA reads TGTGCCAGCAGCTTGGGGTGGAGCACAGATACGCAGTATTTT.

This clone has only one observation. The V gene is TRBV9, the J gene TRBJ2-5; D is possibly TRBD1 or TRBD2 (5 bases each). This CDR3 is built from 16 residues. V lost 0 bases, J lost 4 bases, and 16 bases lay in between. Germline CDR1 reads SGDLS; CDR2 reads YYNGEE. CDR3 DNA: TGTGCCAGCAGCGTAGGGACCTCGGGGCGACGAGAGACCCAGTACTTC. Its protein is CASSVGTSGRRETQYF.

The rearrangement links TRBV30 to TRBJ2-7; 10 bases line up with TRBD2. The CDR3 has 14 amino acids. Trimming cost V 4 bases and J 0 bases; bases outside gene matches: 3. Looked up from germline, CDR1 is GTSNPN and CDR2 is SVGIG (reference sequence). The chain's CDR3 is CAWTRTSGSYEQYF. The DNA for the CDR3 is TGTGCCTGGACCCGGACTAGCGGCTCCTACGAGCAGTACTTC.

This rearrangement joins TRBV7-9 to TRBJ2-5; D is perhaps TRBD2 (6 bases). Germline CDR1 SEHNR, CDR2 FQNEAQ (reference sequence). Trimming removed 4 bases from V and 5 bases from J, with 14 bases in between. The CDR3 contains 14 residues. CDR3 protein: CASSSWGGGETQYF. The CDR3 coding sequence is TGTGCCAGCAGCTCCTGGGGAGGAGGGGAGACCCAGTACTTC.

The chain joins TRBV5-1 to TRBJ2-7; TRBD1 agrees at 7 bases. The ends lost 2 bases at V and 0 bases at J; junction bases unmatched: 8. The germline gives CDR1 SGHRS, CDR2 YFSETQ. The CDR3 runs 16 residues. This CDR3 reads CASSFFPTGSSYEQYF. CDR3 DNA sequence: TGCGCCAGCAGCTTCTTCCCGACAGGGAGCTCCTACGAGCAGTACTTC.

The CDR3 nucleotides read TGTGCCAGCAGCTTAGTTCCCCCCGGGGCTAGCGGGATCTCTGGGGCCAACGTCCTGACTTTC. The encoded protein is CASSLVPPGASGISGANVLTF. The V gene is TRBV7-8, the J gene TRBJ2-6; 9 positions agree with TRBD2. The V and J ends lost 1 base and 0 bases, in that order; junction bases with no gene match: 13. Germline CDR1 is SGHVS and CDR2 is FQNEAQ. The CDR3 extends over 21 amino acids.

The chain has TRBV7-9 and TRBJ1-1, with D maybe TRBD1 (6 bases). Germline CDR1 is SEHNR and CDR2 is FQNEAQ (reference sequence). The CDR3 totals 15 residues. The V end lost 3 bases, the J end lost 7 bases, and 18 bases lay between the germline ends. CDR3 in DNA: TGTGCCAGCAGCTTTTCTTCAAGGGAAGGGGGTGAAGCTTTCTTT. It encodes CASSFSSREGGEAFF.

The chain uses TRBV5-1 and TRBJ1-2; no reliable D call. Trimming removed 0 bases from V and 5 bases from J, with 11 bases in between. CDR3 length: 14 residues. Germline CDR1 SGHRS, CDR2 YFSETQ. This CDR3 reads CASSLEGVGYGYTF. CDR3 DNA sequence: TGCGCCAGCAGCTTGGAGGGAGTAGGGTATGGCTACACCTTC.

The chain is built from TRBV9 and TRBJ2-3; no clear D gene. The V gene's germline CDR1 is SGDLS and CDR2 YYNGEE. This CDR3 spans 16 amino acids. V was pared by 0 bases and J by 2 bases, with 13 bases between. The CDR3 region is CASSVDALNPTDTQYF. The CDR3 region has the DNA TGTGCCAGCAGCGTAGATGCACTAAACCCCACAGATACGCAGTATTTT.

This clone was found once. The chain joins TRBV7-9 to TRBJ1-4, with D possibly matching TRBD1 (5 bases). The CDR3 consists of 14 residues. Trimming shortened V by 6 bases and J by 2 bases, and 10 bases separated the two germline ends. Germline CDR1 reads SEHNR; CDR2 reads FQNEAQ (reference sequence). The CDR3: CASSPGLTNEKLFF. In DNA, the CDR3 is TGTGCCAGCAGTCCAGGGCTCACTAATGAAAAACTGTTTTTT.

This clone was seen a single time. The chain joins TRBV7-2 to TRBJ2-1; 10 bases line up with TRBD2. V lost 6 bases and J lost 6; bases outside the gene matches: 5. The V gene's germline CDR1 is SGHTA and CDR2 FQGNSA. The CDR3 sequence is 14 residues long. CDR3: CASSRTSGTNEQFF. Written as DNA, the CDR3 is TGTGCCAGCAGTCGGACTAGCGGAACCAATGAGCAGTTCTTC. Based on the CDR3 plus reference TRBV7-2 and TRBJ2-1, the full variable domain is GAGVSQSPSNKVTEKGKDVELRCDPISGHTALYWYRQSLGQGLEFLIYFQGNSAPDKSGLPSDRFSAERTGGSVSTLTIQRTQQEDSAVYLCASSRTSGTNEQFFGPGTRLTVL.

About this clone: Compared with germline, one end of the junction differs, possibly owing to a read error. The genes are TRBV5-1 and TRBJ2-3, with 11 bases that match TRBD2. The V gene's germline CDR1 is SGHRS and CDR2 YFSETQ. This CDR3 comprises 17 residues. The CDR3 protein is CANSLGTSGLGTDTQYF. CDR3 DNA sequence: TGCGCCAACAGCTTAGGGACTAGCGGCCTGGGCACAGATACGCAGTATTTT.

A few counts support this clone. The CDR3 here is CASSFRTDYGYTF. CDR3 sequence (DNA): TGTGCCAGCAGTTTTAGGACGGACTATGGCTACACCTTC. V is TRBV27 and J is TRBJ1-2; D is unresolved. The germline gives CDR1 MNHEY, CDR2 SMNVEV (reference sequence). V was shortened by 3 bases and J by 3 bases, with 8 bases between the two germline ends. This CDR3 is built from 13 residues.

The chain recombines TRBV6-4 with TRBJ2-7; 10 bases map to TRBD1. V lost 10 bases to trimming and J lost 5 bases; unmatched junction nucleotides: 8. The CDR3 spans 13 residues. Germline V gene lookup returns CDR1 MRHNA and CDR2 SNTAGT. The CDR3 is CATDGDRGHEQYF. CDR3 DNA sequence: TGTGCCACCGACGGAGACAGGGGGCACGAGCAGTACTTC.

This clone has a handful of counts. The CDR3 nucleotides are TGCGCCAGCAGCTTGGAATTAGGCGGCGGGGAGCTGTTTTTT. Protein sequence: CASSLELGGGELFF. This rearrangement joins TRBV5-1 to TRBJ2-2, with D uncertain. Trimming shortened V by 0 bases and J by 7 bases, and 10 bases separated the two germline ends. This CDR3 comprises 14 residues. The germline V gene encodes CDR1 SGHRS and CDR2 YFSETQ.

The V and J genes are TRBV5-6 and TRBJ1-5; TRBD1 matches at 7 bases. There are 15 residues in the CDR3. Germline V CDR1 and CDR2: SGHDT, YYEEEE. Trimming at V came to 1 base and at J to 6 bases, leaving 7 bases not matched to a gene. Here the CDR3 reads CASSLLGDRVQPQHF. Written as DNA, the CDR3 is TGTGCCAGCAGCTTGCTCGGAGACAGGGTTCAGCCCCAGCATTTT.

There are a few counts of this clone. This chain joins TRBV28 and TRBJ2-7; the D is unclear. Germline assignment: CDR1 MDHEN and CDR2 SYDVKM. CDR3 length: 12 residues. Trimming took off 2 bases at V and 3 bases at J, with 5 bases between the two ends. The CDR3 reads CASSLTLYEQYF. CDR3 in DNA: TGTGCCAGCAGTTTAACCCTCTACGAGCAGTACTTC.

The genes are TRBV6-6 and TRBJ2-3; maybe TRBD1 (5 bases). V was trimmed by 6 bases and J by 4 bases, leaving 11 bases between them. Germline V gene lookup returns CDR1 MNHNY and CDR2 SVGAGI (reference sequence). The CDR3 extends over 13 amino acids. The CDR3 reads CASRPPGSDTQYF. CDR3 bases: TGTGCCAGCAGACCCCCAGGGTCAGATACGCAGTATTTT.